These 10 T cell receptor beta chains were sequenced from one sample in a study of T cells in Graves' hyperthyroidism and ophthalmopathy. There were TCR beta CDR3 regions amplified from RNA transcripts. The HTBI primer set served for first-round RT-PCR of the TCR CDR3. Each CDR3 protein is one row after TCRdb ran MiXCR on the multiplex PCR reads. The table has nearly 750,000 distinct CDR3 sequences, 35% seen once. Sequencing was done on a sample of blood. The receptors derive from a woman between 40 and 50 years old with Graves' hyperthyroidism.

This rearrangement joins TRBV20-1 to TRBJ2-3, with a possible D match to TRBD2 (5 bases). The end of the DNA is better explained by TRBJ2-7, so the J call may be wrong. CDR1 is DFQATT and CDR2 is SNEGSKA in the germline V gene (reference sequence). This CDR3 region has 14 residues. In nucleotides, the CDR3 is TGCAGTGCTAGGGACTGCCTTAGCACAGATACGCAGTACTTC. This gives the protein CSARDCLSTDTQYF.

On this clonotype: Mismatch with germline at one junction end may stem from a read error. V usage is TRBV20-1 and J usage is TRBJ2-2, with D tentatively TRBD2 (5 bases). CDR3 length: 13 residues. Germline V gene lookup returns CDR1 DFQATT and CDR2 SNEGSKA (reference sequence). CDR3 coding DNA: TGCAGTGCTAGAGTGGAAGGCACCGGGAAGCTGTTTTTT. Protein sequence: CSARVEGTGKLFF.

The chain carries TRBV25-1 and TRBJ2-5; TRBD1 agrees at 8 bases. Germline V gene data show CDR1 as MGHDK and CDR2 as SYGVNS. This CDR3 comprises 16 residues. V lost 4 bases and J lost 2; bases outside the gene matches: 9. The CDR3 here is CASSATWTGRQETQYF. CDR3 in DNA: TGTGCCAGCAGTGCTACGTGGACAGGGCGGCAAGAGACCCAGTACTTC.

This chain links TRBV7-9 with TRBJ2-5; TRBD2 aligns across 12 bases. CDR1 and CDR2 (germline): SEHNR, FQNEAQ (reference sequence). The CDR3 is 13 amino acids. V shed 5 bases and J 10 bases; nucleotides not matched to a gene: 5. CDR3 sequence: CASSASGGAVQYF. The CDR3 DNA reads TGTGCCAGCAGCGCTAGCGGGGGGGCGGTCCAGTACTTC.

Concerning this clonotype itself: Given a much more abundant clone one base away, this may be a read error. The chain employs TRBV7-9 and TRBJ2-7; maybe TRBD1 (5 bases). The CDR3 covers 14 residues. Germline V gene data show CDR1 as SEHNR and CDR2 as FQNEAQ (reference sequence). The CDR3 reads CAGSLEGALYEQYF. The CDR3 bases are TGTGCCGGCAGCTTAGAAGGGGCCCTCTACGAGCAGTACTTC.

This clonotype was observed at least ten times. The chain has TRBV7-8 and TRBJ2-5; no reliable D call. This CDR3 comprises 14 residues. Germline V CDR1 and CDR2: SGHVS, FQNEAQ. With 6 bases removed from V and 2 bases from J, the gap between germline ends came to 13 bases. This CDR3 is CASRDFTEQETQYF. DNA of the CDR3: TGTGCCAGCAGGGATTTCACTGAACAAGAGACCCAGTACTTC.

As concerns this clonotype: A much larger clone differs from this one at a single base, so this may be a read error. The genes are TRBV29-1 and TRBJ1-2; 7 bases agree with TRBD1. Germline CDR1 reads SQVTM; CDR2 reads ANQGSEA. The CDR3 runs 13 residues. CDR3 sequence: CGVGGGDSEGYTF. The CDR3 region has the DNA TGCGGCGTTGGGGGGGGGGACAGCGAAGGCTACACCTTC.

Details on this clonotype: Given a much more abundant clone one base away, this may be a read error. CDR3 sequence: CATSRRGGWGNQPQHF. The CDR3 bases are TGTGCCACCAGCAGGAGGGGAGGTTGGGGCAATCAGCCCCAGCATTTT. This rearrangement joins TRBV15 to TRBJ1-5; D possibly corresponds to TRBD1 (5 bases). This CDR3 region has 16 residues. V gave up 3 bases and J gave up 2 bases, with 14 bases separating them. CDR1 LNHNV and CDR2 YYDKDF come from the germline V gene (reference sequence).

The chain carries TRBV12-3 or TRBV12-4 and TRBJ1-2, with D possibly being TRBD1 (5 bases). The CDR3 consists of 17 residues. The V end was cut by 2 bases, the J end by 1 base, with 17 bases between. CDR3 nucleotides: TGTGCCAGCAGTTTATTTGCCGGGACCGTCGATAACTATGGCTACACCTTC. Protein sequence: CASSLFAGTVDNYGYTF.

This clonotype has only a few counts. The gene calls are TRBV10-3 and TRBJ2-2; 10 nucleotides line up with TRBD2. Germline values: CDR1 ENHRY, CDR2 SYGVKD. The J segment lost 7 bases and the V segment lost 11 bases, leaving 10 bases of the junction unmatched. The CDR3 extends over 14 amino acids. CDR3 residues: CAGGLAALGGELFF. The CDR3 nucleotides are TGTGCCGGCGGACTAGCGGCACTCGGCGGGGAGCTGTTTTTT.